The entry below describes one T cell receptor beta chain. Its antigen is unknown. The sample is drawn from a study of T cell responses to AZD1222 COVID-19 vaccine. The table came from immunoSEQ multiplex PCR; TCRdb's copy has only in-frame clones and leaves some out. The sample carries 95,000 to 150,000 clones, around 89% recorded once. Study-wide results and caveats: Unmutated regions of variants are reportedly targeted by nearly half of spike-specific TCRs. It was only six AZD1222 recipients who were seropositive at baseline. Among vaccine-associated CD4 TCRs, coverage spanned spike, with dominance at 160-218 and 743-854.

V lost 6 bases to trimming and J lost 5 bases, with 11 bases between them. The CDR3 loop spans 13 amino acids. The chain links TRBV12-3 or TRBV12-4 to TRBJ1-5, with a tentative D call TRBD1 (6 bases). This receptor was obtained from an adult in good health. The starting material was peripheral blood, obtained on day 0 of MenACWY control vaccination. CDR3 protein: CASRGTPDQPQHF. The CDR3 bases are TGTGCCAGCAGAGGGACACCGGATCAGCCCCAGCATTTT.